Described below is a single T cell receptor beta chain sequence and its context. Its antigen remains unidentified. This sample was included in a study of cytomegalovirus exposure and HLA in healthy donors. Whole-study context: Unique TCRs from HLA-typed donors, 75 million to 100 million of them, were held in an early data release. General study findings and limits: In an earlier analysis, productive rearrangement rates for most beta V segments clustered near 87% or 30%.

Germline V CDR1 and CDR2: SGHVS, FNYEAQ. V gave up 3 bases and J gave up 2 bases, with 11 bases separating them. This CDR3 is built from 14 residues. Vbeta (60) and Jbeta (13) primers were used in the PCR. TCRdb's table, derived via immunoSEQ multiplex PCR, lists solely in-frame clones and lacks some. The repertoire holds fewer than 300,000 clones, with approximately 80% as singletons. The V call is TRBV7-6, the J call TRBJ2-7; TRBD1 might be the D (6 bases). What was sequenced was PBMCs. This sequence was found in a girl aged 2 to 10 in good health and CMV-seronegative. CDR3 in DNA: TGTGCCAGCAGCTTGGGCAGGGGAGCCTACGAGCAGTACTTC. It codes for CASSLGRGAYEQYF. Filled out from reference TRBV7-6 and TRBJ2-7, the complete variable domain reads GAGVSQSPRYKVTKRGQDVALRCDPISGHVSLYWYRQALGQGPEFLTYFNYEAQQDKSGLPNDRFSAERPEGSISTLTIQRTEQRDSAMYRCASSLGRGAYEQYFGPGTRLTVT.